This passage covers 11 T cell receptor beta chains from one sample sequenced in a study of CD8+ T cells in alopecia areata. The treatment denotes: oral pan-JAK inhibitor, 5-10 mg twice daily. Individuals with alopecia areata gave both lesional scalp punch biopsies and peripheral blood for collection. RNA extraction and reverse transcription yielded cDNA as sequencing template. Assay: immunoSEQ multiplex PCR; the TCRdb copy retains only in-frame clones and omits some. The top ten hold around 13% of the sample, which has about 7,400 clones, 60% to 75% seen once. Sequenced here: skin, sampled at week 4, from a patient treated with tofacitinib. The receptors shown here come from a human donor with alopecia areata.

The chain employs TRBV7-6 and TRBJ2-5, with 8 nucleotides matching TRBD1. Near its end, the DNA agrees better with TRBJ2-7, so the J call may be wrong. This CDR3 spans 15 amino acids. The germline V gene encodes CDR1 SGHVS and CDR2 FNYEAQ. CDR3: CASSLDDRGPSEQYF. CDR3 nucleotide sequence: TGTGCCAGCAGCTTGGATGACAGGGGCCCTTCCGAGCAGTACTTC.

The chain carries TRBV5-5 and TRBJ2-7; TRBD2 might be the D (6 bases). The germline V gene has CDR1 SGHKS and CDR2 YYEKEE (reference sequence). The CDR3 runs 14 residues. Trimming shortened V by 4 bases and J by 5 bases, and 16 bases separated the two germline ends. The DNA of the CDR3 is TGTGCCAGCAGCACCTGGGACTTTCAGAACGAGCAGTACTTC. This codes for CASSTWDFQNEQYF.

In this sample, this clone turned up a few times. The chain recombines TRBV4-1 with TRBJ1-5; no clear D gene. V dropped 0 bases and J dropped 7 bases, with 10 bases sitting between them. The CDR3 runs 14 residues. CDR1 is MGHRA and CDR2 is YSYEKL in the germline V gene. CDR3 sequence (DNA): TGCGCCAGCAGCCAAGATTCCGGGCCCCAGCCCCAGCATTTT. Translation gives CASSQDSGPQPQHF.

The chain combines TRBV9 with TRBJ2-1; 14 nucleotides align to TRBD2. CDR3 length: 16 amino acids. With V trimmed by 4 bases and J by 6 bases, 6 bases remained unmatched. Germline assignment: CDR1 SGDLS and CDR2 YYNGEE. The CDR3 loop reads CASSPGLAGEGNEQFF. CDR3 DNA: TGTGCCAGCAGCCCGGGACTAGCGGGAGAGGGCAATGAGCAGTTCTTC. The variable domain in full, completed from reference TRBV9 and TRBJ2-1, reads DSGVTQTPKHLITATGQRVTLRCSPRSGDLSVYWYQQSLDQGLQFLIQYYNGEERAKGNILERFSAQQFPDLHSELNLSSLELGDSALYFCASSPGLAGEGNEQFFGPGTRLTVL.

This sequence joins TRBV28 and TRBJ1-5; D is ambiguous. V gave up 3 bases and J gave up 7 bases, with 16 bases separating them. The germline V gene has CDR1 MDHEN and CDR2 SYDVKM. This CDR3 has 15 amino acids. The CDR3 DNA follows: TGTGCCAGCAGTTTCCTTGACATCAGTAGACAGCCCCAGCATTTT. Encoded protein: CASSFLDISRQPQHF.

J is TRBJ2-3 and V is TRBV7-3, with TRBD1 matching over 12 bases. CDR3 length: 15 amino acids. V was clipped by 2 bases and J by 4 bases; unmatched bases: 1. The V gene's germline CDR1 is SGHTA and CDR2 FQGTGA. The CDR3: CASSLGTGGPDTQYF. In DNA, the CDR3 is TGTGCCAGCAGCTTAGGGACAGGGGGCCCAGATACGCAGTATTTT.

In DNA form, the CDR3 reads TGCGCCAGCAGCCAGTCGGGACTAGCGGTCCAGTACTTC. Encoded protein: CASSQSGLAVQYF. V is TRBV4-3 and J is TRBJ2-5; TRBD2 matches at 11 bases. V was clipped by 3 bases and J by 10 bases; unmatched bases: 4. CDR3 length: 13 amino acids. Germline V gene data show CDR1 as LGHNA and CDR2 as YSLEER.

The rearrangement uses TRBV9 and TRBJ2-2; D is perhaps TRBD1 or TRBD2 (5 bases each). CDR1 is SGDLS and CDR2 is YYNGEE in the germline V gene. The CDR3 runs to 15 residues. The V end lost 2 bases, the J end lost 1 base, and 9 bases lay between the germline ends. CDR3 residues: CASSVAGRNTGELFF. The DNA of the CDR3 is TGTGCCAGCAGCGTGGCAGGGAGGAACACCGGGGAGCTGTTTTTT. Together with reference TRBV9 and TRBJ2-2, the CDR3 gives the full variable domain: DSGVTQTPKHLITATGQRVTLRCSPRSGDLSVYWYQQSLDQGLQFLIQYYNGEERAKGNILERFSAQQFPDLHSELNLSSLELGDSALYFCASSVAGRNTGELFFGEGSRLTVL.

Details on this clone: Because the CDR3's place on the DNA is in doubt, the DNA is left out and the CDR3 is given as listed by TCRdb. The V and J genes are TRBV1 and TRBJ2-6. TRBV1 is annotated as a pseudogene. From its first to its last residue, the CDR3 has 18 amino acids. CDR3 in amino acids: CTSRKYSCAQSRANVLTF.

This clone has just a few counts. The chain has TRBV6-5 and TRBJ2-3; unclear D gene. CDR3 length: 14 amino acids. CDR1 is MNHEY and CDR2 is SVGAGI in the germline V gene. Trimming took 5 bases from V and 6 from J, leaving 15 bases between them. This CDR3 is CASSEGNHLDTQYF. DNA for the CDR3: TGTGCCAGCAGTGAAGGGAACCACCTGGATACGCAGTATTTT.

The chain uses TRBV7-8 and TRBJ2-7, with a possible D match to TRBD2 (7 bases). The CDR3 is made up of 17 amino acids. V lost 0 bases to trimming and J lost 1 base, with 16 bases between them. CDR1 and CDR2 from the germline V gene are SGHVS and FQNEAQ. The CDR3 protein is CASSLAGAGANSYEQYF. Here the CDR3 DNA reads TGTGCCAGCAGCTTAGCTGGCGCGGGGGCGAATTCCTACGAGCAGTACTTC.